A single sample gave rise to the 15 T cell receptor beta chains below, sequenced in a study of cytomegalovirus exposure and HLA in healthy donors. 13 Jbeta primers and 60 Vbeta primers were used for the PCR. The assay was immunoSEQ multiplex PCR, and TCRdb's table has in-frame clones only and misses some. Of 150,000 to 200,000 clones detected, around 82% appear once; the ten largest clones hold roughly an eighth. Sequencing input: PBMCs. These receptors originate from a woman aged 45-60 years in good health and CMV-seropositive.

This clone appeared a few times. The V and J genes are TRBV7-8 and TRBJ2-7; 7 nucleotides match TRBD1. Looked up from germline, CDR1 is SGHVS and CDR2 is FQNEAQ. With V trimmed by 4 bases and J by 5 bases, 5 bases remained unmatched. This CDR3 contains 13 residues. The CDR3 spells CASSSGTANEQYF. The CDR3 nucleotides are TGTGCCAGCAGCTCCGGGACAGCGAACGAGCAGTACTTC.

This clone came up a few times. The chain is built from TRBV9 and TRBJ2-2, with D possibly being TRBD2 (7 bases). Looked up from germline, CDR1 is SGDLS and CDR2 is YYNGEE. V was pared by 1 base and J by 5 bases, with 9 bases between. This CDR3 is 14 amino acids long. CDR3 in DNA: TGTGCCAGCAGCGTAAAGGGGGGGACCGGGGAGCTGTTTTTT. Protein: CASSVKGGTGELFF.

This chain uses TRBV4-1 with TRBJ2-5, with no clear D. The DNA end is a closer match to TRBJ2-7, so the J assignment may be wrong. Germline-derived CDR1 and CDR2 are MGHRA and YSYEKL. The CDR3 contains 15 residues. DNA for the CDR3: TGCGCCAGCAGCCAAGAGGTGATTAACGCCTACGAGCAGTACTTC. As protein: CASSQEVINAYEQYF.

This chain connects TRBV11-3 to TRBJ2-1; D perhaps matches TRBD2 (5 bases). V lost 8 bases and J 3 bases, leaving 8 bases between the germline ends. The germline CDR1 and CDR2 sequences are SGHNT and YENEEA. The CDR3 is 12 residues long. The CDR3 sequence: CASGDYYNEQFF. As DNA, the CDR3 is TGTGCCAGCGGTGACTACTACAATGAGCAGTTCTTC.

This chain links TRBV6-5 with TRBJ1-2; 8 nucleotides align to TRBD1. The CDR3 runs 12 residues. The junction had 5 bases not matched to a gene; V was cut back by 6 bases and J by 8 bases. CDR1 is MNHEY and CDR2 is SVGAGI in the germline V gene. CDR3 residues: CASRQGAGGYTF. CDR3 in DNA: TGTGCCAGCAGGCAGGGGGCCGGCGGCTACACCTTC.

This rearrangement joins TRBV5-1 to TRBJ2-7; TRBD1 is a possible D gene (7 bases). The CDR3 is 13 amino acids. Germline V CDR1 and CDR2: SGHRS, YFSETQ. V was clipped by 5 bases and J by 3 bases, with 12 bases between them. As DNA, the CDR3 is TGCGCCAGCAGATGGCAGGGGGGCTACGAGCAGTACTTC. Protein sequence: CASRWQGGYEQYF.

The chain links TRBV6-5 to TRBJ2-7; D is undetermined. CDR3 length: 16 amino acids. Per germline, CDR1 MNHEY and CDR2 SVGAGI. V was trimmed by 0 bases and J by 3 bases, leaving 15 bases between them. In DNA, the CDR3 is TGTGCCAGCAGTTACTCGGGTCGACAAGTGGACTACGAGCAGTACTTC. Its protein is CASSYSGRQVDYEQYF.

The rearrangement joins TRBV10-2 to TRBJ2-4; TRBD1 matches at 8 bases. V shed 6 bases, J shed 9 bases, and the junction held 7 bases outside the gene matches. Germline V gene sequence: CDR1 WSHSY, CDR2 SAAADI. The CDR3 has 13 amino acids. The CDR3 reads CASSGQGRGIQYF. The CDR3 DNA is TGCGCCAGCAGCGGACAGGGAAGGGGCATTCAGTACTTC.

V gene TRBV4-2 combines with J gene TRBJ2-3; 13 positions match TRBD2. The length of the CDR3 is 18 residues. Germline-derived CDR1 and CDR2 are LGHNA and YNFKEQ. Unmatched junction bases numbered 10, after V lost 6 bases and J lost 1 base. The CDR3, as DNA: TGTGCCAGCAGACCGACTAGCGGGGGGACCCCTGGCACAGATACGCAGTATTTT. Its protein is CASRPTSGGTPGTDTQYF.

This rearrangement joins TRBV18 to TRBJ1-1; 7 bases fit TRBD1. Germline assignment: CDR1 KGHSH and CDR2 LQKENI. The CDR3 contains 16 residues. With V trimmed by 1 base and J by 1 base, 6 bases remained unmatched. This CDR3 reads CASSPLGRQGNTEAFF. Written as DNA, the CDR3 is TGTGCCAGCTCACCACTCGGGAGACAGGGGAACACTGAAGCTTTCTTT.

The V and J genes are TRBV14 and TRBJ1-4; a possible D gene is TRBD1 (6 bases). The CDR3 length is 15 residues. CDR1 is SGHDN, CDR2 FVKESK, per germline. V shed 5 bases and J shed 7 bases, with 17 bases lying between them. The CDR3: CASSILGAGAEKLFF. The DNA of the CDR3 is TGTGCCAGCAGCATTCTCGGGGCAGGGGCTGAAAAACTGTTTTTT.

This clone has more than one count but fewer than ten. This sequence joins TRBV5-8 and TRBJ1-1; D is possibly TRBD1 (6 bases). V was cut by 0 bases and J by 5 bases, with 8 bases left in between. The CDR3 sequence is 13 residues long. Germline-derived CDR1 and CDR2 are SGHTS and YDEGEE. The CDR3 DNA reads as TGTGCCAGCAGCTTGGACAGGGTTACTGAAGCTTTCTTT. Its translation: CASSLDRVTEAFF. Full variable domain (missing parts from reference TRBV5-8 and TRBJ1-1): EAGVTQSPTHLIKTRGQQATLRCSPISGHTSVYWYQQALGLGLQFLLWYDEGEERNRGNFPPRFSGRQFPNYSSELNVNALELEDSALYLCASSLDRVTEAFFGQGTRLTVV.

CDR3 loop: CASSQGPRADTQYF. CDR3 coding DNA: TGTGCCAGCAGCCAGGGCCCTAGGGCAGATACGCAGTATTTT. The chain combines TRBV7-3 with TRBJ2-3; the D gene is possibly TRBD1 (5 bases). CDR3 length: 14 residues. Germline CDR1 and CDR2: SGHTA and FQGTGA. V gave up 5 bases and J gave up 4 bases, with 13 bases separating them.

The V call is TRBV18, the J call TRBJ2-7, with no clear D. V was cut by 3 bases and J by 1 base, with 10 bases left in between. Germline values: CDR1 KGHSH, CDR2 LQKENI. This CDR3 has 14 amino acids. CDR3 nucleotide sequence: TGTGCCAGCTCACCGGCGGCGATTTCCTACGAGCAGTACTTC. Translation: CASSPAAISYEQYF.

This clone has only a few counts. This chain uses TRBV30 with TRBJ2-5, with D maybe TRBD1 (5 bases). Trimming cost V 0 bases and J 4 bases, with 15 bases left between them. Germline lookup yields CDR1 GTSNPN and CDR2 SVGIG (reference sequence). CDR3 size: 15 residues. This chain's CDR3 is CAWSVGTGPSETQYF. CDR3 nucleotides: TGTGCCTGGAGTGTAGGAACAGGCCCTTCAGAGACCCAGTACTTC.